What follows describes a single TCR beta chain. Clones were read by immunoSEQ multiplex PCR, and TCRdb kept only the in-frame ones, dropping some. Of approximately 140,000 clones listed, just over 90% are singletons. This sample was taken from a study of T cell responses to AZD1222 COVID-19 vaccine. The CDR3 sequence is 18 residues long. Germline CDR1 is SGHTA and CDR2 is FQGTGA. V shed 5 bases and J 9 bases; nucleotides not matched to a gene: 15. The J gene is TRBJ2-1, the V gene TRBV7-3, with 14 bases fitting TRBD2. Sequences were derived from peripheral blood, sampled on day 0 of MenACWY control vaccination. This TCR derives from an adult in good health. CDR3 DNA sequence: TGTGCCAGCAGCATCGCCCTGGGTGGGACTAGCGGGGGTGGTGAGCAGTTCTTC. This codes for CASSIALGGTSGGGEQFF.